The clone carrying this TCR beta chain was seen repeatedly, ten times or more. Its antigen is as yet unknown. This entry comes from a study of regulatory T cells in long-lasting Graves disease. Study observations and caveats: The study found lower TCR diversity in persistent Graves' patients than in newly diagnosed ones.

Germline lookup yields CDR1 LNHDA and CDR2 SQIVND (reference sequence). The junction had 13 bases not matched to a gene; V was cut back by 5 bases and J by 3 bases. The CDR3 loop spans 18 amino acids. iRepertoire HTBI primers and Arm-PCR of CDR3 regions built TCR beta libraries. TCRdb re-derived calls from the multiplex PCR reads in MiXCR, one entry per CDR3 protein. The sample records hundreds of thousands of distinct CDR3 sequences, roughly 23% being singletons. Described time point: persistent/refractory GD, antithyroid drugs over 5 years with positive TRAb. Generation of the TCR library employed RNA extracted from PBMCs.

The chain is built from TRBV19 and TRBJ2-5; TRBD2 matches at 12 bases. The TCR sequence derives from a female donor with Graves disease. The material was peripheral blood mononuclear cells (PBMCs), obtained when the disease was refractory, from a patient treated with antithyroid drugs. CDR3 residues: CASSHPRGRLAGEETQYF. In nucleotides, the CDR3 is TGTGCCAGTAGTCACCCGAGGGGGCGACTAGCGGGGGAAGAGACCCAGTACTTC.